This T cell receptor beta chain was captured in a study of blood T cell repertoires in COVID-19. Study-wide background: COVID-19 samples collected from the United States, Italy and Spain covered acute and convalescent phases.

Per the germline V gene, CDR1 is LGHNA and CDR2 is YNFKEQ. CDR3 length: 15 residues. V was shortened by 4 bases and J by 2 bases, with 14 bases between the two germline ends. The data were produced by immunoSEQ multiplex PCR, yet TCRdb's version contains in-frame clones alone and is incomplete. Among 75,000 to 100,000 clones, about 90% were seen once, and the ten largest hold 15% to 20%. This clonotype was sampled from a human donor in a cohort sampled during active COVID-19. The specimen was peripheral blood. The genes are TRBV4-2 and TRBJ2-5, with D perhaps TRBD2 (6 bases). CDR3 nucleotides: TGTGCCAGCAGCCCCCCTGTGGGAGGACAAGAGACCCAGTACTTC. Protein: CASSPPVGGQETQYF.